Listed below are T cell receptor beta chains from one sample, sequenced in a study of blood T cell repertoires in COVID-19. Assay: immunoSEQ multiplex PCR; the TCRdb copy retains only in-frame clones and omits some. The sample gives more than 300,000 clones, around 88% of which show up once; approximately 1.5% is in the top ten. The specimen sequenced was peripheral blood. These receptors were obtained from a woman in her forties or fifties with acute or convalescent COVID-19. Each CDR3 is given with its conserved first and last residue. D genes are given only for firm matches. Expanded clones are given a class, and other clones once, few, many or no size at all.

abundance	d_gene	v_gene	j_gene	CDR3nt	CDR3aa
NA	NA	TRBV7-2	TRBJ2-7	TGTGCCAGCAGCGCACCGACTAGTTACGAGCAGTACTTC	CASSAPTSYEQYF
NA	NA	TRBV2	TRBJ2-1	TGTGCCAGCAGTGGCCCCAGCGTCAGCTCCTACAATGAGCAGTTCTTC	CASSGPSVSSYNEQFF
NA	NA	TRBV2	TRBJ1-1	TGTGCCAGCAGTGCAGGGGCGGGCACTGAAGCTTTCTTT	CASSAGAGTEAFF
NA	NA	TRBV27	TRBJ2-7	TGTGCCAGCAGTTTATATCCAGGGACCTACGAGCAGTACTTC	CASSLYPGTYEQYF
NA	TRBD1	TRBV24-1	TRBJ1-2	TGTGCCACCAGTGGGGACAGGGGGAACTATGGCTACACCTTC	CATSGDRGNYGYTF
few	NA	TRBV5-1	TRBJ2-1	TGCGCCAGCAGCTCCTCAGGGCACGATGAGCAGTTCTTC	CASSSSGHDEQFF
NA	TRBD2	TRBV5-8	TRBJ2-7	TGTGCCAGCAGCTCCGGGACTAGCGGGACTTCAAACACCTACGAGCAGTACTTC	CASSSGTSGTSNTYEQYF
NA	TRBD1	TRBV6-6	TRBJ2-1	TGTGCCAGCAATCCGGACAGGAGCTCCTACAATGAGCAGTTCTTC	CASNPDRSSYNEQFF
NA	NA	TRBV3-1/TRBV3-2	TRBJ2-7	TGTGCCAGCAGCCACTCGGGGGAGCAGTACTTC	CASSHSGEQYF
NA	TRBD1	TRBV25-1	TRBJ2-7	TGTGCCAGCAGTGAAGCTGGAACAGGGGCCCACGAGCAGTACTTC	CASSEAGTGAHEQYF
once	TRBD2	TRBV11-3	TRBJ2-1	TGTGCCAGCAGCTTAGACCCACTAGCGGGCTCCTACAATGAGCAGTTCTTC	CASSLDPLAGSYNEQFF
NA	NA	TRBV6-2/TRBV6-3	TRBJ2-1	TGTGCCAGCACCCCACTCTCCTCCTACAATGAGCAGTTCTTC	CASTPLSSYNEQFF
NA	NA	TRBV10-3	TRBJ1-2	TGTGCCATCCGCATTGGGGAACAGGGTAATGGCTACACCTTC	CAIRIGEQGNGYTF
NA	TRBD2	TRBV2	TRBJ2-1	TGTGCCAGCAGTGAATCCGTAGCGGGACGCCCGATCTTC	CASSESVAGRPIF
NA	TRBD1	TRBV5-4	TRBJ1-1	TGTGCCAGCAGGGGACAGCTAATGAACACTGAAGCTTTCTTT	CASRGQLMNTEAFF
NA	TRBD2	TRBV9	TRBJ2-5	TGTGCCAGCAGCGTGGTGGGGGAGGGCCCTCAGGAGACCCAGTACTTC	CASSVVGEGPQETQYF
NA	NA	TRBV19	TRBJ2-2	TGTGCCAGTCTCCCGGGGGTTACCGGGGAGCTGTTTTTT	CASLPGVTGELFF
NA	NA	TRBV7-7	TRBJ1-5	TGTGCCAGCACCAAAAAAACATTCCGGGACTACAGCAATCAGCCCCAGCATTTT	CASTKKTFRDYSNQPQHF
NA	NA	TRBV10-2	TRBJ2-3	TGCGCCAGCAGTGCGTCCCTGAGCACAGATACGCAGTATTTT	CASSASLSTDTQYF
NA	TRBD1	TRBV5-1	TRBJ1-1	TGCGCCAGCAGCTTGGTTCAGGGGGACACTGAAGCTTTCTTT	CASSLVQGDTEAFF
NA	TRBD1	TRBV24-1	TRBJ2-1	TGTGCCACCAGTGACCCCGGGACAGGGAAATACAATGAGCAGTTCTTC	CATSDPGTGKYNEQFF
once	TRBD1	TRBV7-6	TRBJ2-3	TGTGCCAGCAGCCCACAATACAGGGGCTCCACAGATACGCAGTATTTT	CASSPQYRGSTDTQYF
NA	NA	TRBV7-3	TRBJ2-1	TGTGCCAGCAGCTCAGACTGGAGCTCCTACAATGAGCAGTTCTTC	CASSSDWSSYNEQFF
NA	TRBD2	TRBV5-1	TRBJ2-5	TGCGCCAGCAGCTCGGGACTAGCGGAAGAGACCCAGTACTTC	CASSSGLAEETQYF
NA	TRBD2	TRBV7-2	TRBJ2-4	TGTGCCAGCAGCCTTACTAGCGGCAAAAACATTCAGTACTTC	CASSLTSGKNIQYF
NA	TRBD1	TRBV5-1	TRBJ2-5	TGCGCCAGCAGCTCGACAGGGGGAGGAGAGACCCAGTACTTC	CASSSTGGGETQYF
NA	NA	TRBV6-5	TRBJ1-2	TGTGCCAGCAGTTACTCTGGCAGCGACTATGGCTACACCTTC	CASSYSGSDYGYTF
once	NA	TRBV18	TRBJ1-1	TGTGCCAGCTCACCCAGGGTTGATACTGAAGCTTTCTTT	CASSPRVDTEAFF
NA	TRBD2	TRBV7-3	TRBJ2-7	TGTGCCAGCAGCTTAAATCCCGGAGCGGGAATCCCCTACGAGCAGTACTTC	CASSLNPGAGIPYEQYF
NA	NA	TRBV28	TRBJ2-7	TGTGCCAGCAGTTTACAGGGGTCGTCCTACGAGCAGTACTTC	CASSLQGSSYEQYF
NA	TRBD1	TRBV7-8	TRBJ2-1	TGTGCCAGCAGCCTAAGGGGCGGACAGGGGACCTACAATGAGCAGTTCTTC	CASSLRGGQGTYNEQFF
NA	NA	TRBV27	TRBJ2-5	TGTGCCAGCAGTTTAAGCAGGGTGGCTGTGGAGACCCAGTACTTC	CASSLSRVAVETQYF
NA	TRBD1	TRBV7-3	TRBJ2-1	TGTGCCAGCAGCTTAAACTTGGACAGGGGAACGAATGAGCAGTTCTTC	CASSLNLDRGTNEQFF
NA	TRBD2	TRBV6-2/TRBV6-3	TRBJ2-2	TGTGCCAGCAGTTACCTCGCGGGACTAGCGACCGGGGAGCTGTTTTTT	CASSYLAGLATGELFF
NA	TRBD1	TRBV2	TRBJ1-3	TGTGCCAGCAGAAACAGGGGCTCCAAGTCTGGAAACACCATATATTTT	CASRNRGSKSGNTIYF
NA	TRBD1	TRBV2	TRBJ1-5	TGTGCCAGCAGTAAACTCGAGAATAACAGGGGAATCAATCAGCCCCAGCATTTT	CASSKLENNRGINQPQHF
NA	TRBD2	TRBV6-2/TRBV6-3	TRBJ2-7	TGTGCCAGCAGTAGAACTAGCGGGAACTACGAGCAGTACTTC	CASSRTSGNYEQYF
NA	NA	TRBV2	TRBJ2-7	TGTGCCAGCAGTCGTAGCGAGAGTGTGGGCGAGCAGTACTTC	CASSRSESVGEQYF
NA	TRBD1	TRBV19	TRBJ2-6	TGTGCCAGTAGACCGAGTTGGGGGACAGGCCGTCCTGGGGCCAACGTCCTGACTTTC	CASRPSWGTGRPGANVLTF
NA	NA	TRBV15	TRBJ1-6	TGTGCCACCAGCAGAGATAGGGGCAAGAATTCACCCCTCCACTTT	CATSRDRGKNSPLHF
NA	NA	TRBV24-1	TRBJ2-1	TGTGCCACCAGTCCCAGCGGACCCACCCCTGACAATGAGCAGTTCTTC	CATSPSGPTPDNEQFF
NA	NA	TRBV12-3/TRBV12-4	TRBJ1-4	TGTGCCAGCAGCTTGGAGACTGTTGAAAAACTGTTTTTT	CASSLETVEKLFF
NA	TRBD1	TRBV25-1	TRBJ2-1	TGTGCCAGCAGTGATGGAGGACAGGGAGTACCGTTCTTC	CASSDGGQGVPFF
NA	NA	TRBV14	TRBJ2-7	TGTGCCAGCTCCCGGGGTACCTACGAGCAGTACTTC	CASSRGTYEQYF
NA	NA	TRBV11-2	TRBJ2-5	TGTGCCAGCAGCTTAGATCCTGCGGGCCAAGAGACCCAGTACTTC	CASSLDPAGQETQYF
NA	NA	TRBV18	TRBJ1-5	TGTGCCAGCTCACCCGTGGATGGAGGCAATCAGCCCCAGCATTTT	CASSPVDGGNQPQHF
NA	TRBD2	TRBV4-2	TRBJ2-5	TGTGCCAGCAGCCAAGGGACTAGCGGGAGACCCAGAGAGACCCAGTACTTC	CASSQGTSGRPRETQYF
NA	NA	TRBV18	TRBJ2-1	TGTGCCAGCTCACGCGTGCAGGGTGTCAATGAGCAGTTCTTC	CASSRVQGVNEQFF
NA	TRBD1	TRBV6-5	TRBJ1-1	TGTGCCAGCAGACTATCCGGGACAGGAGAAGCTTTCTTT	CASRLSGTGEAFF
NA	NA	TRBV28	TRBJ2-7	TGTGCCAGCAGTTTGGGGCAGATCTCCTACGAGCAGTACTTC	CASSLGQISYEQYF
few	NA	TRBV4-1	TRBJ2-7	TGCGCCAGCAGCCAAACCTGGATAGCGGAATCCTACGAGCAGTACTTC	CASSQTWIAESYEQYF
NA	TRBD2	TRBV9	TRBJ2-1	TGTGCCAGCAGCGTAGTCGGCGGGAGCTACAATGAGCAGTTCTTC	CASSVVGGSYNEQFF
once	TRBD1	TRBV6-4	TRBJ2-1	TGTGCCAGCAGTGACTCTTTTAAGGGACAGAGGTCCTACAATGAGCAGTTCTTC	CASSDSFKGQRSYNEQFF